The present entry profiles one TCR beta chain with its context. Deletions cut 5 bases from V and 6 bases from J, with 13 bases between. Germline values: CDR1 SGHAT, CDR2 FQDESV (reference sequence). The CDR3 is made up of 14 amino acids. These data originate in a study of preoperative IRX-2 immunotherapy in early breast cancer. This table comes from immunoSEQ multiplex PCR, and its TCRdb copy is limited to in-frame clones, with some not included. The sample holds just over 25,000 clones; 70% to 90% are singletons and the top ten take roughly 1.4%. The sample's treatment: preoperative locoregional IRX-2 cytokine immunotherapy. Preoperative locoregional IRX-2 cytokine immunotherapy was tested in the phase Ib source study.

Here the sequenced sample was lymph node tissue, taken after IRX-2 immunotherapy. This TCR derives from a human donor with breast cancer. This chain uses TRBV11-1 with TRBJ1-4, with D possibly being TRBD1 (6 bases). CDR3 in amino acids: CASSPTGYYEKLFF. Here the CDR3 DNA reads TGTGCCAGCAGCCCTACAGGGTATTATGAAAAACTGTTTTTT. The entire variable domain, with the rest obtained from reference TRBV11-1 and TRBJ1-4, is as follows: EAEVAQSPRYKITEKSQAVAFWCDPISGHATLYWYRQILGQGPELLVQFQDESVVDDSQLPKDRFSAERLKGVDSTLKIQPAELGDSAMYLCASSPTGYYEKLFFGSGTQLSVL.